This passage covers 9 T cell receptor beta chains from one sample sequenced in a study of blood T cell repertoires in COVID-19. The data were produced by immunoSEQ multiplex PCR, yet TCRdb's version contains in-frame clones alone and is incomplete. The sample lists about 140,000 clones, roughly four fifths occurring once. The specimen was PBMCs or T cells enriched from blood (not recorded which). These receptors all stem from a woman between 50 and 59 years old with acute COVID-19.

This clone was detected once. This rearrangement joins TRBV29-1 to TRBJ1-3, with no clear D. This CDR3 contains 14 residues. Trimming removed 0 bases at V and 4 bases at J, with 10 bases between. Germline V gene data show CDR1 as SQVTM and CDR2 as ANQGSEA. CDR3 protein: CSVEERSGGNTIYF. Written as DNA, the CDR3 is TGCAGCGTTGAAGAACGGAGCGGCGGAAACACCATATATTTT.

The V and J genes are TRBV10-3 and TRBJ2-2, with 10 bases fitting TRBD2. V lost 10 bases to trimming and J lost 5 bases; unmatched junction nucleotides: 16. The CDR3 is 17 amino acids. Germline lookup yields CDR1 ENHRY and CDR2 SYGVKD. Here the CDR3 reads CATSPASGSFGTGELFF. CDR3 sequence (DNA): TGTGCCACCTCCCCGGCTAGCGGGAGTTTTGGGACCGGGGAGCTGTTTTTT.

The chain uses TRBV10-1 and TRBJ2-7, with 11 bases fitting TRBD2. CDR3 length: 13 amino acids. CDR1 WNHNN and CDR2 SYGVQD come from the germline V gene (reference sequence). The chain's CDR3 is CAYTSGSHHEQYF. For the CDR3, the DNA is TGCGCATACACTAGCGGGAGTCACCACGAGCAGTACTTC.

This chain uses TRBV9 with TRBJ2-2; 8 bases are shared with TRBD2. The CDR3 runs to 18 residues. Germline values: CDR1 SGDLS, CDR2 YYNGEE. Unmatched junction bases numbered 12, after V lost 0 bases and J lost 5 bases. The CDR3 protein is CASSVGAGGGSSTGELFF. DNA for the CDR3: TGTGCCAGCAGCGTAGGCGCGGGGGGAGGGAGTTCGACCGGGGAGCTGTTTTTT.

The CDR3 reads CASSRTLSATQYF. CDR3 nucleotides: TGTGCCAGCAGCCGCACTCTGTCTGCTACGCAGTATTTT. J is TRBJ2-3 and V is TRBV5-6; D is ambiguous. Trimming removed 4 bases at V and 8 bases at J, with 14 bases between. Germline V CDR1 and CDR2: SGHDT, YYEEEE. CDR3 size: 13 residues.

This chain links TRBV5-1 with TRBJ2-7; D unresolved. Trimming removed 0 bases at V and 3 bases at J, with 22 bases between. This CDR3 is built from 18 residues. Germline assignment: CDR1 SGHRS and CDR2 YFSETQ. CDR3 protein: CASSLAGLLRQVNYEQYF. The CDR3 bases are TGCGCCAGCAGCTTGGCAGGTTTATTAAGACAAGTAAACTACGAGCAGTACTTC.

This chain links TRBV3-1 (or the pseudogene TRBV3-2) with TRBJ1-2; 8 nucleotides line up with TRBD1. The germline gives CDR1 LGHDT, CDR2 YNNKEL (reference sequence). This CDR3 spans 15 amino acids. V dropped 3 bases and J dropped 4; count of bases not matched to a gene: 7. CDR3 protein: CASSQAGTGLYGYTF. In DNA, the CDR3 is TGTGCCAGCAGCCAGGCCGGGACAGGCCTCTATGGCTACACCTTC.

V gene TRBV5-1 combines with J gene TRBJ2-2, with D possibly matching TRBD1 (6 bases). The CDR3 consists of 18 residues. The V end lost 0 bases, the J end lost 0 bases, and 15 bases lay between the germline ends. From germline, CDR1 is SGHRS and CDR2 YFSETQ. The CDR3 sequence is CASSLATGPESNTGELFF. The CDR3 coding sequence is TGCGCCAGCAGCTTGGCCACAGGGCCAGAATCGAACACCGGGGAGCTGTTTTTT.

This chain uses TRBV5-1 with TRBJ2-3; TRBD2 is a possible D gene (5 bases). Trimming cost V 4 bases and J 6 bases, with 18 bases left between them. CDR1 is SGHRS, CDR2 YFSETQ, per germline. The CDR3 runs 15 residues. The CDR3 DNA follows: TGCGCCAGCAGCATTTTAGGTGGGGAGACCGATACGCAGTATTTT. Translation gives CASSILGGETDTQYF.